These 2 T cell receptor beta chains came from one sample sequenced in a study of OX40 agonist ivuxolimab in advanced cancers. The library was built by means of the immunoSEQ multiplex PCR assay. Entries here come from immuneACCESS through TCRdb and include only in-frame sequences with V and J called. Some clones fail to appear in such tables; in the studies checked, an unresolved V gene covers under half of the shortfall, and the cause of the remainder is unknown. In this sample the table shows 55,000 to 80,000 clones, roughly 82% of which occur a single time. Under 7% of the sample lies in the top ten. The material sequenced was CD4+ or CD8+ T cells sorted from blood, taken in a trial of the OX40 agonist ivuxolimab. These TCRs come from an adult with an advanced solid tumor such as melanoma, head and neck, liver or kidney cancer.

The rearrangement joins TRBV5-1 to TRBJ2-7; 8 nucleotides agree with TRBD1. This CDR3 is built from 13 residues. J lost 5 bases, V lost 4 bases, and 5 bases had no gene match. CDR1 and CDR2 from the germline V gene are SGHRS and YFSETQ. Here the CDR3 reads CASSRETGDEQYF. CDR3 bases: TGCGCCAGCAGCCGGGAGACAGGGGACGAGCAGTACTTC.

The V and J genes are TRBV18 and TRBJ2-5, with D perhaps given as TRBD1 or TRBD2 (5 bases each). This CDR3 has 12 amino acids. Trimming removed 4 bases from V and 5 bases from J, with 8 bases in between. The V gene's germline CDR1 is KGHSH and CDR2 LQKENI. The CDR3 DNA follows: TGTGCCAGCTCACGGGGGTCGGAGACCCAGTACTTC. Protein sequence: CASSRGSETQYF.